Following are 15 T cell receptor beta chains from one sample sequenced in a study of blood T cell repertoires in COVID-19. Profiled with immunoSEQ multiplex PCR; TCRdb holds only in-frame clones, not every one. In the table there are roughly 90,000 clones, roughly 83% of which are singletons. Sequencing was performed on peripheral blood. All receptors come from a human donor in a cohort sampled during active COVID-19.

V and J are TRBV7-9 and TRBJ2-7; the match to TRBD2 covers 13 bases. Losses at the gene ends were 7 bases for V and 5 bases for J; bases not matched to a gene: 5. The germline gives CDR1 SEHNR, CDR2 FQNEAQ (reference sequence). The CDR3 loop spans 14 amino acids. This CDR3 is CASIKTSGGNEQYF. DNA of the CDR3: TGTGCCAGCATCAAGACTAGCGGGGGGAACGAGCAGTACTTC.

This clone was observed many times. V gene TRBV30 combines with J gene TRBJ1-6; TRBD1 might be the D (6 bases). There are 14 residues in the CDR3. Germline loops: CDR1 GTSNPN, CDR2 SVGIG (reference sequence). The germline V and J ends were trimmed by 2 bases and 5 bases, with 10 bases remaining between them. CDR3 residues: CAWSRGQDNSPLHF. Here the CDR3 DNA reads TGTGCCTGGAGTAGGGGACAAGATAATTCACCCCTCCACTTT.

This sequence joins TRBV7-9 and TRBJ1-2, with D maybe TRBD1 (5 bases). This CDR3 comprises 14 residues. Germline CDR1 reads SEHNR; CDR2 reads FQNEAQ (reference sequence). V dropped 4 bases and J dropped 3 bases, with 12 bases sitting between them. Here the CDR3 reads CASSSRTIDYGYTF. The CDR3 nucleotides are TGTGCCAGCAGCTCGCGGACAATCGACTATGGCTACACCTTC.

The chain links TRBV19 to TRBJ1-1, with 8 bases identical to TRBD1. Germline V gives CDR1 LNHDA, CDR2 SQIVND (reference sequence). The trim removed 4 bases at V and 5 bases at J, leaving 6 bases unmatched. The length of the CDR3 is 14 residues. The CDR3 sequence is CASSSQGALTEAFF. The CDR3 DNA is TGTGCCAGTAGTAGCCAGGGGGCGCTTACTGAAGCTTTCTTT.

This chain uses TRBV6-5 with TRBJ2-1; D uncertain. This CDR3 has 16 residues. V lost 1 base to trimming and J lost 0 bases, with 10 bases between them. Germline V gene sequence: CDR1 MNHEY, CDR2 SVGAGI. CDR3 region: CASSYFRSRSYNEQFF. The CDR3 DNA follows: TGTGCCAGCAGTTACTTCCGGTCACGCTCCTACAATGAGCAGTTCTTC.

The V gene is TRBV25-1, the J gene TRBJ1-6; D is undetermined. This CDR3 spans 13 amino acids. CDR1 and CDR2 from the germline V gene are MGHDK and SYGVNS. Trimming shortened V by 2 bases and J by 8 bases, and 7 bases separated the two germline ends. The chain's CDR3 is CASSEPTDSPLHF. DNA of the CDR3: TGTGCCAGCAGTGAACCCACAGATTCACCCCTCCACTTT.

The CDR3 DNA is TGCGCCAGCAGCCAAGCGGACAGGTCGAACACCATATATTTT. Its translation: CASSQADRSNTIYF. The chain joins TRBV4-3 to TRBJ1-3; TRBD1 agrees at 7 bases. The junction had 4 bases not matched to a gene; V was cut back by 1 base and J by 7 bases. CDR3 size: 14 residues. The V gene's germline CDR1 is LGHNA and CDR2 YSLEER.

The sample holds a few counts of this clone. This chain links TRBV7-2 with TRBJ1-6; D gene unclear. The germline V and J ends were trimmed by 2 bases and 5 bases, with 10 bases remaining between them. The CDR3 is made up of 15 amino acids. Germline CDR1 SGHTA, CDR2 FQGNSA. The chain's CDR3 is CASSLSLTDNSPLHF. In DNA form, the CDR3 reads TGTGCCAGCAGCTTATCACTTACCGATAATTCACCCCTCCACTTT.

The genes are TRBV14 and TRBJ2-7; no firm D call. Deletions cut 6 bases from V and 7 bases from J, with 10 bases between. The CDR3 runs to 11 residues. Germline CDR1 is SGHDN and CDR2 is FVKESK. CDR3: CASSRLGEQYF. DNA for the CDR3: TGTGCCAGCAGTCGCCTCGGGGAGCAGTACTTC.

The rearrangement joins TRBV12-3 or TRBV12-4 to TRBJ1-2; tentative D call: TRBD1 (6 bases). The CDR3 totals 12 residues. The V end lost 0 bases, the J end lost 9 bases, and 8 bases lay between the germline ends. The CDR3 DNA is TGTGCCAGCAGTTTAGCTACAGGGAGCTACACCTTC. Its protein product is CASSLATGSYTF.

V and J are TRBV6-5 and TRBJ1-2; TRBD1 matches 7 bases. The germline CDR1 and CDR2 sequences are MNHEY and SVGAGI. Unmatched junction bases numbered 9, after V lost 6 bases and J lost 8 bases. The CDR3 spans 13 residues. DNA for the CDR3: TGTGCCAGCAGCCTCAGACAGGGCCGGGGCTACACCTTC. Residues: CASSLRQGRGYTF.

This CDR3 reads CASSLGQPYTGELFF. Here the CDR3 DNA reads TGTGCCAGCAGCTTAGGACAGCCTTACACCGGGGAGCTGTTTTTT. The J gene is TRBJ2-2, the V gene TRBV5-6; a possible D gene is TRBD1 (6 bases). The CDR3 has 15 amino acids. Germline CDR1 reads SGHDT; CDR2 reads YYEEEE. Between the trimmed V and J ends, which lost 2 bases and 3 bases, there was a span of 11 bases.

The gene calls are TRBV10-3 and TRBJ1-5, with 8 bases that match TRBD1. The CDR3 spans 15 residues. J gave up 3 bases and V 6 bases, and 7 bases lay outside the gene matches. Germline V gene data show CDR1 as ENHRY and CDR2 as SYGVKD. The CDR3 loop reads CAISDGTGNNQPQHF. The DNA of the CDR3 is TGTGCCATCAGCGACGGGACAGGTAACAATCAGCCCCAGCATTTT.

The chain uses TRBV10-2 and TRBJ1-2; D remains unclear. Looked up from germline, CDR1 is WSHSY and CDR2 is SAAADI. V was shortened by 2 bases and J by 1 base, with 8 bases between the two germline ends. This CDR3 is 14 amino acids long. This chain's CDR3 is CASSEGEGNYGYTF. The CDR3 nucleotides read TGCGCCAGCAGTGAGGGGGAGGGTAACTATGGCTACACCTTC.

The rearrangement uses TRBV28 and TRBJ1-2, with 7 bases matching TRBD1. This CDR3 has 13 residues. Germline loops: CDR1 MDHEN, CDR2 SYDVKM. Trimming took 4 bases from V and 8 from J; bases not matched to a gene: 7. The CDR3 loop reads CASSWKGAQGYTF. For the CDR3, the DNA is TGTGCCAGCAGTTGGAAGGGGGCGCAAGGCTACACCTTC.